This T cell receptor beta chain stems from a study of blood T cell repertoires in COVID-19. Study-wide context: Samples taken during acute and convalescent COVID-19 were collected in the United States, Italy and Spain.

In the original workflow: Amplification from reference gene primers served as the basis for estimated nucleated cell counts. Assay used: immunoSEQ multiplex PCR; TCRdb lists only in-frame clones, some missing. V, J and clone size were drawn from that table, and D and trimming were deduced from the DNA. Of some 260,000 clones in the sample, just over 90% are singletons; the top ten hold around 2%. Enrollees, about 18 to 90 years old, lived in 24 US areas. Among Cohort 3 donors, those recovered had two negative PCRs, clearance, or symptom resolution. Germline CDR1 is MNHEY and CDR2 is SVGAGI. V lost 7 bases, J lost 7 bases, and 12 bases stayed unmatched. This CDR3 region has 15 residues.

The genes are TRBV6-5 and TRBJ2-7; 11 nucleotides match TRBD1. The specimen was PBMCs or T cells enriched from blood (not recorded which). This TCR was sampled from a woman between 18 and 29 years old who had recovered from COVID-19. CDR3 protein: CASITRDRGIFEQYF. Written as DNA, the CDR3 is TGTGCCAGCATTACCCGGGACAGGGGGATTTTTGAGCAGTACTTC.